This T cell receptor (beta chain) was observed in a study of T cell changes during pregnancy in multiple sclerosis. Unmatched junction bases numbered 2, after V lost 0 bases and J lost 3 bases. The CDR3 is 16 residues long. The germline CDR1 and CDR2 sequences are SGHDT and YYEEEE. Here immunoSEQ multiplex PCR was the method, and the copy in TCRdb shows in-frame clones only, minus some. The sample holds 50,000 to 75,000 clones, 93% seen once. The source is a female donor with multiple sclerosis, enrolled in a pregnancy study. The chain employs TRBV5-6 and TRBJ2-1, with 11 bases matching TRBD2. Sequencing used CD8+ T cells from peripheral blood mononuclear cells, obtained in the third trimester of pregnancy. CDR3: CASSLVAGGIYNEQFF. The CDR3 bases are TGTGCCAGCAGCTTGGTAGCGGGAGGGATCTACAATGAGCAGTTCTTC.